The 2 T cell receptor beta chains below were found in one sample sequenced in a study of shared T cell receptors in the human thymus (dated by TCRdb to the early 2020s). To prepare the library, the immunoSEQ multiplex PCR assay was applied. TCRdb took over this immuneACCESS table, retaining in-frame rearrangements with V and J assigned. Such tables are incomplete; in checked studies, under half of the missing clones stem from an unresolved V gene, and the remainder is unexplained. The sample yields 630,000 or so clones; more than 70% were counted once. The ten largest clonotypes hold 0.0094% of the sample. These data were also reused for a study on human thymus T cells.

The sequenced sample consisted of thymocytes. These receptors all stem from a boy in the first two years of life with a congenital heart defect. Donor details come from another sample of the same person, matched by shared clones.

This clone was seen a handful of times. The chain couples TRBV19 to TRBJ1-3, with D perhaps matching TRBD1 (5 bases). Germline CDR1 is LNHDA and CDR2 is SQIVND (reference sequence). Trimming shortened V by 10 bases and J by 4 bases, and 14 bases separated the two germline ends. CDR3 length equals 13 residues. The CDR3 sequence is CATETGWGNTIYF. The CDR3 bases are TGTGCCACTGAAACAGGCTGGGGAAACACCATATATTTT.

The chain is built from TRBV2 and TRBJ2-5, with TRBD1 matching over 11 bases. The V gene's germline CDR1 is SNHLY and CDR2 FYNNEI. The CDR3 consists of 17 residues. Unmatched junction bases numbered 13, after V lost 6 bases and J lost 4 bases. The CDR3 is CASRDSGGQGGLETQYF. The CDR3 nucleotides read TGTGCCAGCAGAGACTCGGGGGGACAGGGGGGCCTAGAGACCCAGTACTTC.